The present entry profiles one T cell receptor beta chain with its context. Per the original data handling: Quantification of nucleated cells was approximated via reference gene primer amplification. This table comes from immunoSEQ multiplex PCR, and its TCRdb copy is limited to in-frame clones, with some not included. D and trimming were read from the DNA, whereas the V and J calls and clone size are those reported in that table. The sample yields hundreds of thousands of clones, roughly 85% seen once. These data originate in a study of blood T cell repertoires in COVID-19. About the study: In each case, the material was cDNA or gDNA derived from T cells, B-cell-depleted T cells, or PBMCs.

With 4 bases removed from V and 0 bases from J, the gap between germline ends came to 8 bases. This CDR3 is built from 13 residues. The germline V gene has CDR1 SGHKS and CDR2 YYEKEE (reference sequence). J is TRBJ2-7 and V is TRBV5-5; D remains ambiguous. The sequence was collected from a man aged 45-65 years with active or convalescent COVID-19. Input material: peripheral blood. The CDR3 sequence: CASSHSSSYEQYF. CDR3 nucleotide sequence: TGTGCCAGCAGCCACTCGAGCTCCTACGAGCAGTACTTC. The variable domain in full, with the rest retrieved from reference TRBV5-5 and TRBJ2-7, is DAGVTQSPTHLIKTRGQQVTLRCSPISGHKSVSWYQQVLGQGPQFIFQYYEKEERGRGNFPDRFSARQFPNYSSELNVNALLLGDSALYLCASSHSSSYEQYFGPGTRLTVT.